This T cell receptor beta chain was captured by sequencing in a study of cytomegalovirus exposure and HLA in healthy donors. Study-wide context: The Caucasian-associated ancestry cluster contained 81% of the approximately 390 genotyped donors. Notes on the study in general: Roughly uniform sequencing depth across donors was assumed, possibly incorrectly. Indistinguishability led to the exclusion of some V segments, TRBV6-2 and TRBV6-3 included.

13 Jbeta primers and 60 Vbeta primers were used for the PCR. The protocol was immunoSEQ multiplex PCR, while the TCRdb copy is restricted to in-frame clones and leaves out a portion. In the table there are about 180,000 clones, 76% of which are singletons. Germline V gene lookup returns CDR1 LGHNA and CDR2 YNFKEQ. The CDR3 covers 14 residues. Germline trimming cut 6 bases from V and 4 bases from J; bases unmatched to any gene: 8. On this clone itself: What it binds is not known.

Sequencing was carried out using PBMCs. The chain carries TRBV4-2 and TRBJ1-2, with 7 positions matching TRBD1. This TCR came from a man younger than 35 in good health and CMV-seronegative. This chain's CDR3 is CASSRTGGGYGYTF. For the CDR3, the DNA is TGTGCCAGCAGTCGGACAGGAGGTGGCTATGGCTACACCTTC.